One sample yielded the 21 T cell receptor beta chains listed below, sequenced in a study of blood T cell repertoires in COVID-19. Sequencing used immunoSEQ multiplex PCR; TCRdb keeps in-frame clones, though not all of them. The sample lists around 270,000 clones, around 92% seen once, with around 2.5% in the top ten. What was sequenced was peripheral blood. Receptors originate from a young adult with COVID-19, enrolled during active disease.

This sequence joins TRBV29-1 and TRBJ1-1; 10 nucleotides agree with TRBD1. This CDR3 is built from 13 residues. Trimming at V came to 7 bases and at J to 3 bases, leaving 5 bases not matched to a gene. Germline V gene sequence: CDR1 SQVTM, CDR2 ANQGSEA. Here the CDR3 reads CSGGTGAHTEAFF. The CDR3, as DNA: TGCAGCGGGGGGACAGGGGCCCACACTGAAGCTTTCTTT.

The CDR3 DNA follows: TGTGCCTGGGCCAGGGACCAAGAGACCCAGTACTTC. The encoded protein is CAWARDQETQYF. This rearrangement joins TRBV30 to TRBJ2-5, with D perhaps TRBD1 (5 bases). The germline gives CDR1 GTSNPN, CDR2 SVGIG (reference sequence). V lost 5 bases, J lost 0 bases, and 7 bases lay in between. The CDR3 totals 12 residues. Filled out from reference TRBV30 and TRBJ2-5, the complete variable domain reads SQTIHQWPATLVQPVGSPLSLECTVEGTSNPNLYWYRQAAGRGLQLLFYSVGIGQISSEVPQNLSASRPQDRQFILSSKKLLLSDSGFYLCAWARDQETQYFGPGTRLLVL.

The chain combines TRBV11-2 with TRBJ1-1; TRBD1 agrees at 7 bases. The CDR3 extends over 13 amino acids. Losses at the gene ends were 5 bases for V and 6 bases for J; bases not matched to a gene: 6. CDR1 is SGHAT and CDR2 is FQNNGV in the germline V gene. CDR3 sequence reads: CASSNRQGAEAFF. Here the CDR3 DNA reads TGTGCCAGCAGCAACCGACAGGGCGCTGAAGCTTTCTTT.

V usage is TRBV11-2 and J usage is TRBJ1-1, with D possibly matching TRBD1 (5 bases). The length of the CDR3 is 13 residues. The ends were cut back, 1 base at V and 4 bases at J, with 7 bases in the middle. Per germline, CDR1 SGHAT and CDR2 FQNNGV. CDR3 in amino acids: CASSLVQGTEAFF. The CDR3 DNA follows: TGTGCCAGCAGCTTAGTCCAGGGCACTGAAGCTTTCTTT.

The chain recombines TRBV11-2 with TRBJ2-7; tentative D call: TRBD2 (5 bases). V lost 1 base and J 4 bases, leaving 14 bases between the germline ends. The CDR3 is 15 amino acids. In germline, CDR1 is SGHAT, CDR2 FQNNGV. The CDR3 nucleotides are TGTGCCAGCAGCTTAGTAGAGGGAGCGGCGTACGAGCAGTACTTC. This codes for CASSLVEGAAYEQYF.

The rearrangement joins TRBV5-4 to TRBJ2-1; TRBD1 agrees at 10 bases. Germline V gene lookup returns CDR1 SGHNT and CDR2 YYREEE (reference sequence). The CDR3 runs 15 residues. V shed 3 bases and J 5 bases; nucleotides not matched to a gene: 5. As DNA, the CDR3 is TGTGCCAGCAGCTCGACAGGGGGCGCAAACAATGAGCAGTTCTTC. Encoded protein: CASSSTGGANNEQFF.

The V gene is TRBV7-8, the J gene TRBJ2-7, with 7 bases aligning to TRBD2. The CDR3 extends over 15 amino acids. J lost 2 bases, V lost 1 base, and 5 bases had no gene match. Germline CDR1 reads SGHVS; CDR2 reads FQNEAQ. This CDR3 is CASSLGLAATYEQYF. The CDR3 DNA sequence: TGTGCCAGCAGCTTAGGGCTAGCGGCTACCTACGAGCAGTACTTC.

This clone occurred once. This rearrangement joins TRBV30 to TRBJ1-5, with a weak D call TRBD1 (5 bases). Germline assignment: CDR1 GTSNPN and CDR2 SVGIG (reference sequence). V lost 1 base to trimming and J lost 3 bases, with 10 bases between them. This CDR3 is built from 14 residues. CDR3 bases: TGTGCCTGGAGTGAGGGGCAGTACAATCAGCCCCAGCATTTT. Translation gives CAWSEGQYNQPQHF. Full variable domain (outside the CDR3, taken from reference TRBV30 and TRBJ1-5): SQTIHQWPATLVQPVGSPLSLECTVEGTSNPNLYWYRQAAGRGLQLLFYSVGIGQISSEVPQNLSASRPQDRQFILSSKKLLLSDSGFYLCAWSEGQYNQPQHFGDGTRLSIL.

This chain connects TRBV5-1 to TRBJ1-1, with D perhaps matching TRBD1 (6 bases). CDR1 SGHRS and CDR2 YFSETQ come from the germline V gene. V was cut by 3 bases and J by 0 bases, with 18 bases left in between. The CDR3 covers 17 residues. The CDR3 DNA sequence: TGCGCCAGCAGCTATGGACAGCTCATCCCCTTGAACACTGAAGCTTTCTTT. Protein: CASSYGQLIPLNTEAFF.

The CDR3 DNA is TGTGCCAGCGTCCCAGGGGCTGGTGAAAAACTGTTTTTT. Translation gives CASVPGAGEKLFF. The chain uses TRBV7-9 and TRBJ1-4; tentative D call: TRBD1 (6 bases). Germline assignment: CDR1 SEHNR and CDR2 FQNEAQ (reference sequence). The germline V and J ends were trimmed by 8 bases and 7 bases, with 14 bases remaining between them. The CDR3 contains 13 residues.

The chain combines TRBV10-1 with TRBJ2-6; D may be TRBD1 (5 bases). Trimming cost V 10 bases and J 0 bases, with 10 bases left between them. CDR3 length equals 14 residues. Germline CDR1 and CDR2: WNHNN and SYGVQD (reference sequence). For the CDR3, the DNA is TGCGCCACTTCCGACAGCTCTGGGGCCAACGTCCTGACTTTC. Translated: CATSDSSGANVLTF.

The chain is built from TRBV6-5 and TRBJ1-4, with a weak D call TRBD1 (5 bases). V lost 4 bases, J lost 8 bases, and 11 bases lay in between. Germline V CDR1 and CDR2: MNHEY, SVGAGI. The CDR3 totals 13 residues. The CDR3 DNA sequence: TGTGCCAGCAGTTCGACCCGGGGGGAAAAACTGTTTTTT. It translates to CASSSTRGEKLFF.

The V call is TRBV4-3, the J call TRBJ2-6; a possible D gene is TRBD2 (6 bases). Trimming took off 0 bases at V and 4 bases at J, with 10 bases between the two ends. This CDR3 has 16 amino acids. The germline V gene has CDR1 LGHNA and CDR2 YSLEER. CDR3 in amino acids: CASSQDWGVGANVLTF. DNA for the CDR3: TGCGCCAGCAGCCAAGATTGGGGGGTAGGGGCCAACGTCCTGACTTTC.

The V call is TRBV27, the J call TRBJ2-5, with 7 nucleotides matching TRBD2. Germline trimming cut 5 bases from V and 0 bases from J; bases unmatched to any gene: 6. Germline V gene data show CDR1 as MNHEY and CDR2 as SMNVEV (reference sequence). The CDR3 consists of 15 residues. CDR3 in DNA: TGTGCCAGCAGTCCTACGGGAGGACACCAAGAGACCCAGTACTTC. The encoded protein is CASSPTGGHQETQYF.

Here the CDR3 DNA reads TGTGCCACAGCCCCCCGGAGTTTCTCAGGGGTCACAGATACGCAGTATTTT. Residues: CATAPRSFSGVTDTQYF. V is TRBV24-1 and J is TRBJ2-3; D possibly corresponds to TRBD1 (6 bases). The CDR3 contains 17 residues. With 10 bases removed from V and 2 bases from J, the gap between germline ends came to 24 bases. Germline V lookup: CDR1 KGHDR, CDR2 SFDVKD.

A single count supports this clone. This sequence joins TRBV3-1 (or the pseudogene TRBV3-2) and TRBJ1-2; TRBD1 matches 10 bases. With V trimmed by 1 base and J by 12 bases, 2 bases remained unmatched. The CDR3 loop spans 12 amino acids. CDR1 and CDR2 from the germline V gene are LGHDT and YNNKEL (reference sequence). The CDR3 region has the DNA TGTGCCAGCAGCCAAGGGGGGACAGGGGACACCTTC. It yields the protein CASSQGGTGDTF.

The V call is TRBV18, the J call TRBJ2-6, with D possibly matching TRBD1 (5 bases). V was shortened by 2 bases and J by 0 bases, with 8 bases between the two germline ends. The CDR3 is 16 amino acids. CDR1 is KGHSH and CDR2 is LQKENI in the germline V gene. CDR3 amino acids: CASSPTGSSGANVLTF. The CDR3 DNA reads as TGTGCCAGCTCACCAACAGGAAGCTCTGGGGCCAACGTCCTGACTTTC.

This clone appeared once. J is TRBJ1-1 and V is TRBV27; 8 bases match TRBD1. The CDR3 covers 14 residues. The V gene's germline CDR1 is MNHEY and CDR2 SMNVEV (reference sequence). V lost 6 bases and J lost 8; bases outside the gene matches: 11. CDR3 protein: CASSPTGGVWEAFF. CDR3 DNA: TGTGCCAGCAGCCCAACAGGGGGGGTCTGGGAAGCTTTCTTT.

The gene calls are TRBV7-3 and TRBJ2-1, with 9 positions matching TRBD1. Germline lookup yields CDR1 SGHTA and CDR2 FQGTGA. The junction had 4 bases not matched to a gene; V was cut back by 3 bases and J by 7 bases. This CDR3 comprises 14 residues. This CDR3 reads CASSFRGQGNEQFF. The CDR3 bases are TGTGCCAGCAGCTTCCGGGGACAGGGAAATGAGCAGTTCTTC.

This chain connects TRBV19 to TRBJ1-6, with D unresolved. V lost 3 bases, J lost 7 bases, and 10 bases lay in between. This CDR3 contains 14 residues. CDR1 and CDR2 from the germline V gene are LNHDA and SQIVND (reference sequence). CDR3 residues: CASSIPGRNSPLHF. The DNA for the CDR3 is TGTGCCAGTAGTATTCCTGGGAGGAATTCACCCCTCCACTTT. Together with reference TRBV19 and TRBJ1-6, the CDR3 gives the full variable domain: DGGITQSPKYLFRKEGQNVTLSCEQNLNHDAMYWYRQDPGQGLRLIYYSQIVNDFQKGDIAEGYSVSREKKESFPLTVTSAQKNPTAFYLCASSIPGRNSPLHFGNGTRLTVT.

The V and J genes are TRBV21-1 and TRBJ2-3; the table's D call of TRBD2 was not tested on the DNA. TRBV21-1 is reported as a pseudogene. The CDR3 length is 17 residues. DNA for the CDR3: TGTGCCAGCACCTCTTTTCTCCGCTCGGGTGTCCCAGATACGCAGTATTTT. Translated, it gives CASTSFLRSGVPDTQYF.